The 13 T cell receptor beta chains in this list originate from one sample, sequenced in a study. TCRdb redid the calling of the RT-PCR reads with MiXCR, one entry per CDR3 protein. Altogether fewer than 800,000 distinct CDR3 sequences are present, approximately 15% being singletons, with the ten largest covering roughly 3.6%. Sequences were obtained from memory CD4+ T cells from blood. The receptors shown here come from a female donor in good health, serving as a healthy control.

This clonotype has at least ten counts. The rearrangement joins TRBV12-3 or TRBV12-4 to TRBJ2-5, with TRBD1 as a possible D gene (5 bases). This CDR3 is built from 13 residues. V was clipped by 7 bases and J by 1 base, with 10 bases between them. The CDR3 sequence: CASTTTAQETQYF. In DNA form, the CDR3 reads TGTGCCAGCACCACGACAGCCCAAGAGACCCAGTACTTC.

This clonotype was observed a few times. The CDR3 loop reads CASSPSRDYYNEQFF. The DNA for the CDR3 is TGTGCCAGCAGTCCGTCCCGGGACTACTACAATGAGCAGTTCTTC. This rearrangement joins TRBV6-6 to TRBJ2-1, with 7 bases aligning to TRBD2. Germline lookup yields CDR1 MNHNY and CDR2 SVGAGI (reference sequence). The CDR3 extends over 15 amino acids. V shed 5 bases and J 3 bases; nucleotides not matched to a gene: 7.

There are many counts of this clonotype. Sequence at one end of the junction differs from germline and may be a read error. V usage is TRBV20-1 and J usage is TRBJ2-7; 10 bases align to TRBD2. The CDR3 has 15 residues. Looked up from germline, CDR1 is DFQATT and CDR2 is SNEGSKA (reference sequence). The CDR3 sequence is CSARVPSGSSDEQYF. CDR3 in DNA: TGCAGTGCTAGGGTCCCTAGCGGGAGCTCCGACGAGCAGTACTTC.

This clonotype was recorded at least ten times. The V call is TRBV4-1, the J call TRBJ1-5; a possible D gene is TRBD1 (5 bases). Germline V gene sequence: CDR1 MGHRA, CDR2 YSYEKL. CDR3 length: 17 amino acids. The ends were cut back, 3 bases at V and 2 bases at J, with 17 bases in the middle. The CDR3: CASSQVDMGLGNQPQHF. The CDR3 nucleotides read TGCGCCAGCAGCCAGGTTGACATGGGGCTGGGCAATCAGCCCCAGCATTTT.

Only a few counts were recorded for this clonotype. The DNA for the CDR3 is TGCGCCAGCAGCAGACGGGACCCCTTGGACACTGAAGCTTTCTTT. It encodes CASSRRDPLDTEAFF. The chain joins TRBV5-1 to TRBJ1-1; D is possibly TRBD1 (5 bases). The CDR3 length is 15 residues. The V and J ends lost 4 bases and 3 bases respectively, with 16 bases between them. Per germline, CDR1 SGHRS and CDR2 YFSETQ.

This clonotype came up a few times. CDR3 coding DNA: TGTGCCAGCAGCTCCGGCGGAGCAGACAATTCACCCCTCCACTTT. Translated, it gives CASSSGGADNSPLHF. The rearrangement joins TRBV7-9 to TRBJ1-6; D is uncertain. This CDR3 has 15 amino acids. Trimming took off 4 bases at V and 7 bases at J, with 14 bases between the two ends. Germline CDR1 reads SEHNR; CDR2 reads FQNEAQ (reference sequence).

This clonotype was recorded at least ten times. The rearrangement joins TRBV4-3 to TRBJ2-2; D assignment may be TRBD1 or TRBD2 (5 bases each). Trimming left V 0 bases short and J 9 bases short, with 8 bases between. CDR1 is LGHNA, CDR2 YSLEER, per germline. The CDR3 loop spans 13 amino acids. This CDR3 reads CASSQDEGRELFF. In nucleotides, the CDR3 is TGCGCCAGCAGCCAAGATGAGGGGAGGGAGCTGTTTTTT.

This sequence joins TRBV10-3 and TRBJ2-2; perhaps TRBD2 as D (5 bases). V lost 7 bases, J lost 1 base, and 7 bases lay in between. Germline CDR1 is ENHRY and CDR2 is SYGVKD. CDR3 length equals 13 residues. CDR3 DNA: TGTGCCATCAATGGACTGAACACCGGGGAGCTGTTTTTT. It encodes CAINGLNTGELFF.

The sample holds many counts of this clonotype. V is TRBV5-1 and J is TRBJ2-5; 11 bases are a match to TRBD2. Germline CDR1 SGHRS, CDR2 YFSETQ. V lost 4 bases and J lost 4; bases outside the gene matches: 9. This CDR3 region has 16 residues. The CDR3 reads CASSPGGSGRGETQYF. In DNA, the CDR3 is TGCGCCAGCAGCCCTGGTGGTAGCGGGAGGGGAGAGACCCAGTACTTC.

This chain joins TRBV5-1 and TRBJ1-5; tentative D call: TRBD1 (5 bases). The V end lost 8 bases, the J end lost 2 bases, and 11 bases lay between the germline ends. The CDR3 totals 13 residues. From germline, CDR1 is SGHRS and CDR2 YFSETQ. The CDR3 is CASCSGGNQPQHF. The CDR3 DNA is TGCGCCAGTTGTTCGGGGGGCAATCAGCCCCAGCATTTT.

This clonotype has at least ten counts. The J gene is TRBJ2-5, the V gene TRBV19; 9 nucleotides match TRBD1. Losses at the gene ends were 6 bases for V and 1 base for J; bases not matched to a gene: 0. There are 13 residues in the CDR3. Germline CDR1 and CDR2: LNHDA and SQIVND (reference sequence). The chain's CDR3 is CASRDRGQETQYF. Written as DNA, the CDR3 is TGTGCCAGTAGGGACAGGGGCCAAGAGACCCAGTACTTC.

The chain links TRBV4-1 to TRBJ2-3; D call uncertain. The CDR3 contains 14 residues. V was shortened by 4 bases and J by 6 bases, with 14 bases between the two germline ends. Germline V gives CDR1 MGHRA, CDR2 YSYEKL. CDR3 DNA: TGCGCCAGCAGCCTCTCCTTAGCCCCGGATACGCAGTATTTT. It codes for CASSLSLAPDTQYF.

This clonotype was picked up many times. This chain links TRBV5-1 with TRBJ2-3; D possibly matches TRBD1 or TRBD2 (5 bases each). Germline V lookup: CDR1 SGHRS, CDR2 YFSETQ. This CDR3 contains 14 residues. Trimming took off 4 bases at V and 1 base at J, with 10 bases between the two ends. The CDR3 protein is CASSPGTGTDTQYF. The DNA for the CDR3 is TGCGCCAGCAGCCCAGGGACCGGCACAGATACGCAGTATTTT.